This T cell receptor beta chain was captured by sequencing in a study of blood T cells in healthy people across ages. Worth noting for this clonotype: The antigen remains unidentified.

For the second PCR, which ran for about 7 to 11 cycles, a sample-barcoded 5' primer and a J-beta primer mix were used. TCRdb passed the 5' RACE reads through MiXCR, listing each CDR3 protein once. The sample records about 500,000 distinct CDR3 sequences, 24% being singletons. Peripheral blood from each donor was collected in a volume of 8.5 to 10 milliliters. Germline V gives CDR1 LGHNA, CDR2 YSLEER. With 3 bases removed from V and 8 bases from J, the gap between germline ends came to 13 bases. The CDR3 spans 14 residues. Study-wide findings and caveats: It was not possible, with unsorted PBMCs, to conclusively compare naive and antigen-experienced cells.

These data are also associated with another study on T cells of mothers and their children. That report adds: Persisting microchimeric T cell clones went undetected.

The J gene is TRBJ1-4, the V gene TRBV4-3; D gene uncertain. This receptor was obtained from a boy younger than 18 in good health. The sequenced sample was blood. CDR3 nucleotide sequence: TGCGCCAGCAGCCACCGCGGCCTGGGCGAAAAACTGTTTTTT. Translation gives CASSHRGLGEKLFF.